This TCR beta chain emerged from a study of T-cell memory formation after mild COVID-19. Trimming removed 4 bases from V and 5 bases from J; junction bases left unmatched: 8. The germline V gene encodes CDR1 SNHLY and CDR2 FYNNEI. This CDR3 is built from 15 residues. Findings of the study overall: Researchers found some responding clones in pre-infection memory, a sign that cross-reactive memory joined.

As for this clonotype: Its antigen is not known.

TCRdb re-called the 5' RACE reads with MiXCR, one entry per CDR3 protein. The top ten clones hold about 3.8% of a sample with roughly 160,000 distinct CDR3 sequences, around a tenth of them seen once. This receptor was taken from a man aged 18 to 30 who had mild COVID-19 (a few samples of this study predate the infection). Cell type and time point are not known. V is TRBV2 and J is TRBJ2-3; 8 bases map to TRBD1. Sequences were obtained from PBMCs or a T cell subset sorted from them (not recorded which). CDR3 residues: CASSALQGVKDTQYF. CDR3 in DNA: TGTGCCAGCAGTGCTCTACAGGGGGTGAAAGATACGCAGTATTTT.